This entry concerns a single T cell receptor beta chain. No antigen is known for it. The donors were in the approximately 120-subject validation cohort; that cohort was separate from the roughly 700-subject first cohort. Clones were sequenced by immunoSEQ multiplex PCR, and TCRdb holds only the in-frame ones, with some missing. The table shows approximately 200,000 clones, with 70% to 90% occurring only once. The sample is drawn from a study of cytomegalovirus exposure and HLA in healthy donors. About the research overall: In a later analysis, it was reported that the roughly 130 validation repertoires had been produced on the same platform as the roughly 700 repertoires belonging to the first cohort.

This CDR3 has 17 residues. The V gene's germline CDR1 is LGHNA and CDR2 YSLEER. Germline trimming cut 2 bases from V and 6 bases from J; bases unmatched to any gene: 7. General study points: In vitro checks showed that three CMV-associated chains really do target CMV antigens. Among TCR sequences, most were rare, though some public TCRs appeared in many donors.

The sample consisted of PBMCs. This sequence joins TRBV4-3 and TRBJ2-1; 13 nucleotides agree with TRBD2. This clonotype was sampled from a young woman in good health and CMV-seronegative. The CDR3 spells CASSQRSGTSGTNEQFF. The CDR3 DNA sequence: TGCGCCAGCAGCCAAAGATCCGGGACTAGCGGGACCAATGAGCAGTTCTTC.